One sample yielded the 11 T cell receptor beta chains listed below, sequenced in a study of T cell responses to AZD1222 COVID-19 vaccine. Assay: immunoSEQ multiplex PCR; the TCRdb copy retains only in-frame clones and omits some. The sample yields almost 65,000 clones, over 80% seen once. Sequenced here: peripheral blood, sampled on day 0 of AZD1222 vaccination. The receptors originated from an adult in good health.

V usage is TRBV5-6 and J usage is TRBJ1-5, with D unclear. Germline V gene data show CDR1 as SGHDT and CDR2 as YYEEEE. The CDR3 runs 12 residues. V was clipped by 4 bases and J by 5 bases, with 7 bases between them. DNA of the CDR3: TGTGCCAGCAGCCTGAGCCATCAGCCCCAGCATTTT. It codes for CASSLSHQPQHF.

The V gene is TRBV29-1, the J gene TRBJ2-7; TRBD1 matches at 7 bases. From germline, CDR1 is SQVTM and CDR2 ANQGSEA. The junction had 14 bases not matched to a gene; V was cut back by 3 bases and J by 0 bases. This CDR3 spans 17 amino acids. The CDR3 DNA reads as TGCAGCGTTGAGGACGGACTTGAAAGACAGGGCTCCTACGAGCAGTACTTC. It yields the protein CSVEDGLERQGSYEQYF.

The J gene is TRBJ2-3, the V gene TRBV6-5, with D perhaps given as TRBD1 or TRBD2 (5 bases each). Germline V gives CDR1 MNHEY, CDR2 SVGAGI. CDR3 length: 13 amino acids. V lost 6 bases, J lost 6 bases, and 13 bases lay in between. The CDR3 region has the DNA TGTGCCAGCAGGGAGAGGGGTCCCGATACGCAGTATTTT. Its translation is CASRERGPDTQYF.

The J gene is TRBJ1-2, the V gene TRBV6-1; a weak D match, TRBD1 (5 bases). The CDR3 is 16 residues long. Germline-derived CDR1 and CDR2 are MNHNS and SASEGT. V was cut by 0 bases and J by 5 bases, with 16 bases left in between. CDR3 protein: CASSEAPRGLGYGYTF. In nucleotides, the CDR3 is TGTGCCAGCAGTGAAGCGCCGAGGGGACTAGGGTATGGCTACACCTTC.

CDR3 sequence (DNA): TGTGCCAGCAGTGTTGAGCCCTCGGGCGACTCACCCCTCCACTTT. This sequence encodes CASSVEPSGDSPLHF. The chain combines TRBV2 with TRBJ1-6; no reliable D call. V dropped 4 bases and J dropped 10 bases, with 17 bases sitting between them. This CDR3 is built from 15 residues. Germline values: CDR1 SNHLY, CDR2 FYNNEI.

V gene TRBV5-1 combines with J gene TRBJ1-6; TRBD1 matches 7 bases. This CDR3 contains 13 residues. The V gene end was trimmed by 7 bases and the J gene end by 8 bases; junction bases not matched to a gene: 6. Germline V gives CDR1 SGHRS, CDR2 YFSETQ. In DNA, the CDR3 is TGCGCCAGCCGGGACAGAGGAGATTCACCCCTCCACTTT. Amino acids: CASRDRGDSPLHF.

The CDR3 region is CASSPTPGTSYNSPLHF. The CDR3 DNA follows: TGTGCCAGCTCACCAACCCCTGGGACCTCCTATAATTCACCCCTCCACTTT. The chain links TRBV18 to TRBJ1-6; tentative D call: TRBD1 (5 bases). CDR3 length: 17 residues. CDR1 and CDR2 from the germline V gene are KGHSH and LQKENI. V was cut by 2 bases and J by 0 bases, with 11 bases left in between.

The rearrangement uses TRBV5-1 and TRBJ2-7; perhaps TRBD2 as D (6 bases). V was shortened by 5 bases and J by 4 bases, with 16 bases between the two germline ends. The CDR3 extends over 14 amino acids. Germline V gene lookup returns CDR1 SGHRS and CDR2 YFSETQ. As DNA, the CDR3 is TGCGCCAGCAGTGCGGGATCTGGAGCTTACGAGCAGTACTTC. Its protein product is CASSAGSGAYEQYF. Full variable domain (missing parts from reference TRBV5-1 and TRBJ2-7): KAGVTQTPRYLIKTRGQQVTLSCSPISGHRSVSWYQQTPGQGLQFLFEYFSETQRNKGNFPGRFSGRQFSNSRSEMNVSTLELGDSALYLCASSAGSGAYEQYFGPGTRLTVT.

The J gene is TRBJ1-4, the V gene TRBV27; no clear D gene. Trimming took off 5 bases at V and 8 bases at J, with 9 bases between the two ends. Germline loops: CDR1 MNHEY, CDR2 SMNVEV (reference sequence). The CDR3 is made up of 12 amino acids. The CDR3 DNA reads TGTGCCAGCAGTGGCAATCGGGAAAAACTGTTTTTT. It specifies CASSGNREKLFF.

The chain couples TRBV6-2 or TRBV6-3 to TRBJ1-2; TRBD1 matches 8 bases. The germline gives CDR1 MNHEY, CDR2 SVGEGT. J lost 4 bases, V lost 0 bases, and 7 bases had no gene match. The CDR3 has 16 residues. CDR3 sequence (DNA): TGTGCCAGCAGTTACTCGGCGGCAGGGGGCTTCTATGGCTACACCTTC. It yields the protein CASSYSAAGGFYGYTF.

The chain is built from TRBV5-4 and TRBJ1-2, with a tentative D call TRBD1 (5 bases). The CDR3 has 14 residues. The germline gives CDR1 SGHNT, CDR2 YYREEE (reference sequence). With 5 bases removed from V and 8 bases from J, the gap between germline ends came to 19 bases. CDR3 residues: CASSYGDRTGGYTF. The CDR3 DNA sequence: TGTGCCAGCAGTTACGGGGACCGGACGGGGGGCTACACCTTC.